This TCR beta chain was obtained from a study of T cell repertoires in cytomegalovirus infection. Whole-study context: The public TCR beta signatures pointed to both CMV infection and matching HLA type.

There are many counts of this clonotype. TCRdb reprocessed the reads with MiXCR, giving one entry per CDR3 protein. The sample holds 400,000 to 550,000 distinct CDR3 sequences, approximately 10% seen once. The CDR3 is 16 residues long. V gave up 2 bases and J gave up 7 bases, with 21 bases separating them. Looked up from germline, CDR1 is DFQATT and CDR2 is SNEGSKA (reference sequence). This TCR was sampled from a human donor in good health (CMV status not recorded). Some clones in this sample may be carry-over from other donors' samples. The sequenced sample was PBMCs. V usage is TRBV20-1 and J usage is TRBJ2-1; D ambiguous. The CDR3 coding sequence is TGCAGTGCTAGATCCTCCTTGGCCGCAATAAAGAATGAGCAGTTCTTC. Translation: CSARSSLAAIKNEQFF.